Only a few counts were recorded for the clone carrying this T cell receptor beta chain. The antigen remains undetermined. This record belongs to a study of early T cells in non-severe SARS-CoV-2 infection. Study-level information: Alpha and beta chains were unpaired, from unsorted whole-blood bulk RNA.

The TCR library protocol attached unique molecular identifiers to the individual cDNA molecules. MiXCR was run by TCRdb on the 5' RACE reads, yielding one entry per CDR3 protein. The data hold over 95,000 distinct CDR3 sequences, with roughly 17% observed a single time. Study observations and caveats: A preference for anti-spike CD8 responses marked VDJdb matching, which missed private and CD4 specificities.

The CDR3 totals 15 residues. CDR1 is SGHAT and CDR2 is FQNNGV in the germline V gene. V was clipped by 6 bases and J by 3 bases, with 18 bases between them. The TCR comes from an adult who was a healthcare worker with PCR-confirmed SARS-CoV-2 infection or an uninfected control (not recorded which). Sequencing was carried out using whole blood. J is TRBJ2-7 and V is TRBV11-2; possibly TRBD2 for D (5 bases). CDR3 in amino acids: CASSSSLYRDYEQYF. As DNA, the CDR3 is TGTGCCAGCAGTTCCTCGCTGTATCGGGACTACGAGCAGTACTTC.